This is a list of T cell receptor beta chains from one sample in a study of blood T cell repertoires in COVID-19. Produced via immunoSEQ multiplex PCR; TCRdb's table is partial and in-frame only. The top ten clones hold approximately 16% of a sample with over 130,000 clones, around three quarters of them seen once. Sequences were obtained from peripheral blood. The receptors were gathered from a man in his fifties or sixties with acute or convalescent COVID-19. Both conserved end residues are part of each CDR3. D genes are given only for firm matches. The size of a clone is reported for some rows only, either as once, few or many, or as a class for expanded clones.

j_call d_call v_call clone_size cdr3_aa cdr3_nt
TRBJ1-2 . TRBV5-4 . CASSLPAPNYGYTF TGTGCCAGCAGCTTGCCAGCGCCCAACTATGGCTACACCTTC
TRBJ1-1 . TRBV19 . CASSIVQGRTEAFF TGTGCCAGTAGTATAGTACAGGGTCGGACTGAAGCTTTCTTT
TRBJ2-3 TRBD2 TRBV27 . CASAASGTTDTQYF TGTGCCAGCGCCGCTAGCGGGACTACAGATACGCAGTATTTT
TRBJ2-3 TRBD2 TRBV9 . CASSVLAGGWDTQYF TGTGCCAGCAGCGTTCTAGCGGGGGGCTGGGATACGCAGTATTTT
TRBJ2-4 . TRBV4-2 . CASSQEHSPKNIQYF TGTGCCAGCAGCCAAGAGCACAGTCCCAAAAACATTCAGTACTTC
TRBJ2-1 . TRBV5-4 few CASSARDTLYNEQFF TGTGCCAGCAGCGCCCGGGACACCCTCTACAATGAGCAGTTCTTC
TRBJ2-3 . TRBV7-2 . CASSLVFQGRTDTQYF TGTGCCAGCAGCTTAGTGTTCCAGGGCCGCACAGATACGCAGTATTTT
TRBJ1-2 . TRBV3-1/TRBV3-2 once CASSPTGEYGYTF TGTGCCAGCAGCCCGACAGGAGAGTATGGCTACACCTTC
TRBJ2-5 TRBD2 TRBV11-2 . CASSRGEGSGETQYF TGTGCCAGCAGCCGCGGGGAGGGCTCCGGGGAGACCCAGTACTTC
TRBJ2-2 . TRBV7-7 . CASSPDRANTGELFF TGTGCCAGCAGCCCGGACAGAGCGAACACCGGGGAGCTGTTTTTT
TRBJ1-5 TRBD1 TRBV18 . CASSSGQGDNQPQHF TGTGCCAGCTCGTCGGGACAGGGTGACAATCAGCCCCAGCATTTT
TRBJ2-3 . TRBV5-6 . CASSPTSFGTDTQYF TGTGCCAGCAGCCCCACTAGTTTCGGGACAGATACGCAGTATTTT
TRBJ2-1 TRBD1 TRBV6-4 . CASSHSTGGAGNEQFF TGTGCCAGCAGTCACTCGACAGGGGGCGCGGGTAATGAGCAGTTCTTC
TRBJ1-6 . TRBV20-1 . CSASHAASNSPLHF TGCAGTGCTAGTCACGCCGCGTCTAATTCACCCCTCCACTTT
TRBJ1-6 . TRBV30 . CAGKAGSGWDNSPLHF TGTGCCGGGAAAGCCGGATCAGGGTGGGATAATTCACCCCTCCACTTT
TRBJ2-7 TRBD1 TRBV6-5 . CASRPGTGDPYEQYF TGTGCCAGCAGACCTGGGACAGGTGACCCCTACGAGCAGTACTTC
TRBJ1-2 TRBD1 TRBV28 . CASSSLNLQGGVDGYTF TGTGCCAGCAGTTCACTAAACCTACAGGGGGGGGTTGATGGCTACACCTTC
TRBJ2-7 . TRBV7-9 . CASSLALGRADEQYF TGTGCCAGCAGCTTAGCTCTCGGCAGGGCCGACGAGCAGTACTTC
TRBJ1-1 . TRBV30 . CAWSMTGGYTEAFF TGTGCCTGGAGTATGACAGGCGGGTACACTGAAGCTTTCTTT
TRBJ2-2 . TRBV19 . CASRRAPDTGELFF TGTGCCAGTAGACGCGCTCCGGACACCGGGGAGCTGTTTTTT
TRBJ1-1 . TRBV9 . CASSSQMNTEAFF TGTGCCAGCAGCTCTCAGATGAACACTGAAGCTTTCTTT
TRBJ2-1 TRBD1 TRBV5-4 . CASSSMRDRGAEQFF TGTGCCAGCAGCTCAATGCGGGACAGGGGTGCTGAGCAGTTCTTC
TRBJ2-1 TRBD2 TRBV2 . CASSPTSGGAKQFF TGTGCCAGCAGTCCCACTAGCGGGGGGGCGAAGCAGTTCTTC
TRBJ2-3 . TRBV5-1 . CASSLVQSRTDTQYF TGCGCCAGCAGCTTGGTACAGTCTCGCACAGATACGCAGTATTTT
TRBJ1-2 . TRBV12-3/TRBV12-4 . CASSLNRAAGYTF TGTGCCAGCAGTTTAAACAGGGCGGCTGGCTACACCTTC
TRBJ1-2 . TRBV20-1 . CSASIWQGYGYTF TGCAGTGCTAGTATTTGGCAGGGCTATGGCTACACCTTC
TRBJ2-7 . TRBV19 . CASSIRGGGQSYNEQYF TGTGCCAGTAGTATAAGAGGAGGGGGACAGAGTTACAACGAGCAGTACTTC
TRBJ2-3 . TRBV6-1 . CASSEDIDTQYF TGTGCCAGCAGTGAGGACATAGATACGCAGTATTTT
TRBJ2-1 TRBD2 TRBV5-4 once CASSLAAGDEQFF TGTGCCAGCAGCTTGGCGGCGGGGGATGAGCAGTTCTTC
TRBJ2-1 TRBD2 TRBV27 . CASSTPLAGVFNEQFF TGTGCCAGCAGTACCCCCCTAGCGGGGGTTTTCAATGAGCAGTTCTTC
TRBJ2-7 TRBD2 TRBV5-4 . CASSLRGGGYSSYEQYF TGTGCCAGCAGCCTCCGTGGCGGGGGGTATAGCTCCTACGAGCAGTACTTC
TRBJ2-7 TRBD1 TRBV15 . CATSTPGTGSYEQYF TGTGCCACCAGCACTCCCGGGACAGGGTCCTACGAGCAGTACTTC
TRBJ2-7 TRBD2 TRBV5-1 . CASSTGLAGVPYF TGCGCCAGCAGCACCGGACTAGCGGGGGTACCGTACTTC
TRBJ2-2 . TRBV14 few CASSQVEVQTNTGELFF TGTGCCAGCAGCCAAGTCGAAGTCCAGACGAACACCGGGGAGCTGTTTTTT
TRBJ1-2 . TRBV5-1 . CASSQQGGGDYGYTF TGCGCCAGCAGCCAACAGGGAGGGGGTGACTATGGCTACACCTTC